These 5 T cell receptor beta chains were sequenced from one sample in a study of blood T cell repertoires in COVID-19. The protocol was immunoSEQ multiplex PCR, while the TCRdb copy is restricted to in-frame clones and leaves out a portion. The profile shows about 300,000 clones, around nine tenths of them singletons. The sample comprised PBMCs or T cells enriched from blood (not recorded which). All receptors derive from a woman between 18 and 30 years old who had recovered from COVID-19.

This chain uses TRBV19 with TRBJ2-7; 8 positions match TRBD2. The CDR3 consists of 17 residues. Germline V gene lookup returns CDR1 LNHDA and CDR2 SQIVND (reference sequence). Trimming at V came to 2 bases and at J to 2 bases, leaving 11 bases not matched to a gene. The CDR3 region is CASSIISERESPYEQYF. In DNA form, the CDR3 reads TGTGCCAGTAGTATAATCAGCGAGCGGGAGTCTCCCTACGAGCAGTACTTC.

The genes are TRBV4-1 and TRBJ2-7, with 11 bases identical to TRBD2. The germline CDR1 and CDR2 sequences are MGHRA and YSYEKL. Trimming took 4 bases from V and 4 from J; bases not matched to a gene: 6. The CDR3 has 15 residues. The CDR3 protein is CASSRTGTSGYEQYF. The CDR3 nucleotides are TGCGCCAGCAGCCGGACCGGGACTAGCGGTTACGAGCAGTACTTC.

The DNA for the CDR3 is TGTGCCAGTAGTATTGATGAGGGTACCGGCCAGCATTTT. It translates to CASSIDEGTGQHF. The rearrangement joins TRBV19 to TRBJ1-5; D is uncertain. The germline V and J ends were trimmed by 3 bases and 12 bases, with 15 bases remaining between them. The CDR3 contains 13 residues. The germline CDR1 and CDR2 sequences are LNHDA and SQIVND (reference sequence).

This clone has only a few counts. V gene TRBV30 combines with J gene TRBJ1-3, with a tentative D call TRBD1 (6 bases). The CDR3 sequence is 17 residues long. Between the trimmed V and J ends, which lost 4 bases and 1 base, there was a span of 20 bases. Looked up from germline, CDR1 is GTSNPN and CDR2 is SVGIG (reference sequence). CDR3 protein: CAWTGGAGRRSGNTIYF. The CDR3 DNA sequence: TGTGCCTGGACTGGGGGGGCGGGGAGGAGGTCTGGAAACACCATATATTTT.

The V gene is TRBV29-1, the J gene TRBJ2-3; weak D call: TRBD2 (5 bases). Trimming took off 3 bases at V and 3 bases at J, with 13 bases between the two ends. Germline CDR1 SQVTM, CDR2 ANQGSEA. This CDR3 has 14 amino acids. CDR3 loop: CSVEGDEVTDTQYF. For the CDR3, the DNA is TGCAGCGTTGAGGGAGATGAAGTGACAGATACGCAGTATTTT.